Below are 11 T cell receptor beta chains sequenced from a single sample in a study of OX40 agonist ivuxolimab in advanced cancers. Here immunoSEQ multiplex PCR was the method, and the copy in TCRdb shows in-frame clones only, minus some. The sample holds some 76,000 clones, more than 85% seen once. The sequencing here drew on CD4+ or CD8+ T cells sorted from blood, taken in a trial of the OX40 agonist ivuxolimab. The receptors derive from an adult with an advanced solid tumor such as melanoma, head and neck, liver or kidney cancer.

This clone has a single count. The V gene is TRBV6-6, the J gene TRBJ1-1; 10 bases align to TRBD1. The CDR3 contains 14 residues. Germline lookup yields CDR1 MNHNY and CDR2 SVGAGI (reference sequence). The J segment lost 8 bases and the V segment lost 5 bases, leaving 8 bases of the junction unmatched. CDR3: CASSLGTGEWEAFF. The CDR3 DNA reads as TGTGCCAGCAGTCTAGGGACAGGGGAATGGGAAGCTTTCTTT.

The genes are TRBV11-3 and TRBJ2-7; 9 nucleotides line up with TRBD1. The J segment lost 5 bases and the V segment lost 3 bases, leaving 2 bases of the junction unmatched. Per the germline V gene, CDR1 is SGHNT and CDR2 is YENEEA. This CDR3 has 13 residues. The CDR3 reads CASSFGTGNEQYF. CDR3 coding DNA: TGTGCCAGCAGCTTTGGGACAGGGAACGAGCAGTACTTC.

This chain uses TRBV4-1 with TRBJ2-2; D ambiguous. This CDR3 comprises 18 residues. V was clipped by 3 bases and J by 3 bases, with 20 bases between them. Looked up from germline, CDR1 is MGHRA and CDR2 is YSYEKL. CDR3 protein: CASSHRTIVRGDTGELFF. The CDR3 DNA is TGCGCCAGCAGCCACCGCACGATCGTGAGAGGTGACACCGGGGAGCTGTTTTTT.

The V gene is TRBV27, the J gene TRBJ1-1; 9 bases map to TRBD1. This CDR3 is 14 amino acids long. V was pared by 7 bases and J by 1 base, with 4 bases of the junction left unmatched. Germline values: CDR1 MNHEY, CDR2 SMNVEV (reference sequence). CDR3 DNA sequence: TGTGCCAGCAAGCCGGGACAGGGGAACACTGAAGCTTTCTTT. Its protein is CASKPGQGNTEAFF.

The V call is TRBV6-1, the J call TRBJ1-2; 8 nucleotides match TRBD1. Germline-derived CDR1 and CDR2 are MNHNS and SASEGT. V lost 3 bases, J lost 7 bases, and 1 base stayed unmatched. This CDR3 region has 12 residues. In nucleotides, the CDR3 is TGTGCCAGCAGTGAGGACAGGGTTGGCTACACCTTC. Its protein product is CASSEDRVGYTF.

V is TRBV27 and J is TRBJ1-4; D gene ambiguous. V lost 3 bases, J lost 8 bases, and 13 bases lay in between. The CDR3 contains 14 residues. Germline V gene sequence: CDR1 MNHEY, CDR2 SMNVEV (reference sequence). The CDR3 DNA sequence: TGTGCCAGCAGTTTGGGGAAAACTAGGGAAAAACTGTTTTTT. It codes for CASSLGKTREKLFF.

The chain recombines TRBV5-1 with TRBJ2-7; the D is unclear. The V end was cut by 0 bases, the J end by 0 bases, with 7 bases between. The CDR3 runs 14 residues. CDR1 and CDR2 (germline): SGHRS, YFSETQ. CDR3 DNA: TGCGCCAGCAGCTTGGTTAGTTCCTCCTACGAGCAGTACTTC. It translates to CASSLVSSSYEQYF.

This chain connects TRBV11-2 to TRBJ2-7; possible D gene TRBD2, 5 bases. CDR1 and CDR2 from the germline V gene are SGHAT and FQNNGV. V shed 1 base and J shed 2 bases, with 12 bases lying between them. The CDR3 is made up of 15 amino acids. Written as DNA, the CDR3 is TGTGCCAGCAGCTTAGGGTCGGGGAACCCCTACGAGCAGTACTTC. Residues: CASSLGSGNPYEQYF.

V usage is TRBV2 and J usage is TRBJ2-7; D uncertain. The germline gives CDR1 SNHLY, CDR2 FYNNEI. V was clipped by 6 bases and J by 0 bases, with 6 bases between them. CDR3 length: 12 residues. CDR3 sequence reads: CASRGSSYEQYF. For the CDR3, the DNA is TGTGCCAGCAGAGGTAGCTCCTACGAGCAGTACTTC.

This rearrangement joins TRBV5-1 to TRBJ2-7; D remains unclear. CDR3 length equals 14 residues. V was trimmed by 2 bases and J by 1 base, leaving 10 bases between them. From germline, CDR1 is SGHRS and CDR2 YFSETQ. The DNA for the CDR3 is TGCGCCAGCAGCTTTCGACGGAATTCCTACGAGCAGTACTTC. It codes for CASSFRRNSYEQYF.

The CDR3 protein is CANSPGPSYEQYF. As DNA, the CDR3 is TGTGCCAACTCTCCAGGGCCATCCTACGAGCAGTACTTC. J is TRBJ2-7 and V is TRBV2, with TRBD1 as a possible D gene (5 bases). The CDR3 is 13 amino acids. Germline CDR1 is SNHLY and CDR2 is FYNNEI. V lost 10 bases and J 1 base, leaving 14 bases between the germline ends.